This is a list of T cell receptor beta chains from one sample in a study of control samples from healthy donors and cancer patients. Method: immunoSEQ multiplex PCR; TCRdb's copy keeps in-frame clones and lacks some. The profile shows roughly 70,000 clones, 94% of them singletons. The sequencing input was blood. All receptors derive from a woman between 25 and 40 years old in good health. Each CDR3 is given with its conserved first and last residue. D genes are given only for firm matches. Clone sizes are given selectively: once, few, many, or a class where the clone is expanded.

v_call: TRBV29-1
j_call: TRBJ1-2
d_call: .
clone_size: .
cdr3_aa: CSVEPQGRPNYGYTF
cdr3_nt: TGCAGCGTTGAGCCACAAGGACGGCCCAACTATGGCTACACCTTC

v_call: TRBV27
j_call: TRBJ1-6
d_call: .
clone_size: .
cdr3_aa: CASSFLQGYNSPLHF
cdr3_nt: TGTGCCAGCAGTTTTCTGCAGGGCTATAATTCACCCCTCCACTTT

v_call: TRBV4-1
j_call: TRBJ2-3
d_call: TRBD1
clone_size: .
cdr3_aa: CASSPGTGKTDTQYF
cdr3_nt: TGCGCCAGCAGTCCCGGGACAGGGAAAACAGATACGCAGTATTTT

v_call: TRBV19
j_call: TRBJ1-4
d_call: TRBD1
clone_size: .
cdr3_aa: CASSGTAYHEKLFF
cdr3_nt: TGTGCCAGTAGTGGGACAGCTTATCATGAAAAACTGTTTTTT

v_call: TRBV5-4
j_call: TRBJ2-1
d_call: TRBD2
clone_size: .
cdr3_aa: CASSLVTSGPSSYNEQFF
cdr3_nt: TGTGCCAGCAGCTTGGTGACTAGCGGGCCTAGCTCCTACAATGAGCAGTTCTTC

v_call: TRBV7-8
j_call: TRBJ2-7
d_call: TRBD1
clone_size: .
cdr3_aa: CASSFRRKQGGDEQYF
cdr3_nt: TGTGCCAGCAGCTTTCGACGAAAACAGGGGGGCGACGAGCAGTACTTC

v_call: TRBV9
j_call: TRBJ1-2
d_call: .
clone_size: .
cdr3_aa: CASSGKRVSLRYGYTF
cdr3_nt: TGTGCCAGCAGCGGAAAGAGGGTGTCCCTTAGATATGGCTACACCTTC

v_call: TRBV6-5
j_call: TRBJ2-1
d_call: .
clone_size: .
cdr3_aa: CASSRRDWNEQFF
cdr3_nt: TGTGCCAGTAGCCGAAGGGATTGGAATGAGCAGTTCTTC

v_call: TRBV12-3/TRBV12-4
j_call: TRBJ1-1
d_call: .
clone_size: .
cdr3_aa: CASSSHRYTEAFF
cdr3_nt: TGTGCCAGCAGCTCTCACCGTTACACTGAAGCTTTCTTT

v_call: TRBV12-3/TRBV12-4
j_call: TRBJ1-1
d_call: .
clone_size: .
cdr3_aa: CASSPRNTEAFF
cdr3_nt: TGCGCCAGCAGCCCCCGGAACACTGAAGCTTTCTTT

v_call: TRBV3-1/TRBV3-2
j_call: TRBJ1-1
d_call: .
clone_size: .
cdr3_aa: CASSHGGLNTEAFF
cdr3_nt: TGTGCCAGCAGCCATGGGGGGTTGAACACTGAAGCTTTCTTT

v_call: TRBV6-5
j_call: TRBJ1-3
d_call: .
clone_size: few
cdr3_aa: CASSYRGSSGNTIYF
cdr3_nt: TGTGCCAGCAGTTACAGGGGTAGCTCTGGAAACACCATATATTTT

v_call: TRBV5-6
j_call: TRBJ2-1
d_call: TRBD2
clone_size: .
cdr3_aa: CASSYPGTSGGNEQFF
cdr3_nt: TGTGCCAGCAGCTATCCCGGGACTAGCGGGGGGAATGAGCAGTTCTTC

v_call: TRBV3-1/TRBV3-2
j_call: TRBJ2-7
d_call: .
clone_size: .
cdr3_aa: CASSQVEGSIEQYF
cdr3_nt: TGTGCCAGCAGCCAAGTCGAGGGTTCGATCGAGCAGTACTTC

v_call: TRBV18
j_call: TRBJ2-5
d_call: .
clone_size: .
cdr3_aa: CASSPAVQETQYF
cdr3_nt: TGTGCCAGCTCACCCGCGGTACAAGAGACCCAGTACTTC

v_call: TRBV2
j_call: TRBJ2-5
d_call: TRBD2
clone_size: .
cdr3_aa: CASSEWTGGKQETQYF
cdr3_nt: TGTGCCAGCAGTGAATGGACGGGGGGGAAGCAAGAGACCCAGTACTTC